The entry below describes one TCR beta chain. Its antigen is unknown. Base qualities are missing; no much larger clone stands one base away. Stable hyperthyroidism was defined as no progression to ophthalmopathy within 18 months of follow-up. Hyperthyroidism patients were newly diagnosed, were aged 18 to 65 years, and had a disease duration under 2 months. Anyone with other autoimmune diseases, uncontrolled infections, pregnancy or lactation was excluded from the study. Diagnosis relied on clinical symptoms, serum thyroxine, TRAb, thyroid ultrasound and orbital computed tomography. Using Ficoll-Paque density gradient centrifugation, PBMCs were isolated from 9.5 to 10 ml of fresh peripheral blood. Total RNA was extracted using Trizol reagent, and RNA quality was checked on an Agilent 2100 Bioanalyzer. This record belongs to a study of Graves' ophthalmopathy and Graves' hyperthyroidism (dated by TCRdb to the late 2010s). About the investigation overall: Peripheral blood was collected at initial diagnosis, prior to any treatment. The study used TCR beta repertoire signatures to distinguish Graves' ophthalmopathy from Graves' hyperthyroidism and to predict progression to ophthalmopathy. In total, around 130 blood samples were TCR-sequenced: some 40 ophthalmopathy, 80 or so hyperthyroidism and some 17 hyperthyroidism-to-ophthalmopathy patients. To explore V-J signatures that separate ophthalmopathy from hyperthyroidism, a discovery set of more than 95 patients was enrolled, consisting of fewer than 45 with ophthalmopathy and under 65 with stable hyperthyroidism. An independent validation cohort was composed of approximately 18 hyperthyroidism patients and 15 to 17 patients who later progressed from hyperthyroidism to ophthalmopathy. In six or seven hyperthyroidism patients, the T-cell repertoires found in thyroid tissue were compared with those found in blood. Once sampling was done, hyperthyroidism patients were given methimazole at a starting dose of 30 mg daily, while ophthalmopathy patients were given high-dose intravenous methylprednisolone. The 75 to 100 discovery patients were randomly split 7:3 into training and test sets. Here is what the overall study found, with its caveats: Most expanded thyroid clonotypes with a frequency above 0.001 also appeared in blood, which suggests that blood repertoires may reflect the immune response in the thyroid. In cross-validation, the 13-signature model distinguished ophthalmopathy from stable hyperthyroidism with 85% to 90% sensitivity and about 81% specificity, and in the test set the corresponding values were around 80% and 75%. Sample size was not statistically predetermined, and group allocation was not concealed from the investigators. In validation, the model predicted ophthalmopathy progression with more than 55% sensitivity and 72.22% specificity; some twelve predicted patients were CT-confirmed with GO in a median of 6.5 months.

For repertoire sequencing, the TCR beta CDR3 regions were amplified from RNA transcripts. The first round of RT-PCR was done with HTBI primers and the Qiagen OneStep RT-PCR kit, and was followed by a second round of multiplex PCR, then size selection and purification. Libraries were sequenced paired-end with 100 bp reads on an Illumina HiSeq2000. The authors processed their data as follows. SOAPnuke was used to process the reads, throwing out any read that had adapters, had uncalled bases, had a mean Phred below 15, or lacked an exact constant-primer or identifier match. COPE v1.2.5 was used to merge the high-quality paired reads. Each unique nucleotide sequence was defined as a clonotype, and clonotypes were aligned to IMGT TRB V, D and J references with MiTCR v1.1. Analysis was restricted to V-J combinations with a frequency above 0.0001, which covered 99% to 99.2% of repertoires. For each V-J combination, a TCR clonal expansion and chaos score was defined as the ratio of F50 clonal expansion to chaos observed in the TCRdist matrix. Features were reduced by Welch's t-statistics and random forest to approximately 13 V-J combinations, which fed a naive Bayes classifier. The similarity between thyroid and blood repertoires was quantified using the Morisita-Horn index. TCRdb reprocessed the public reads (quality trimming at Q25 with fastp, clone calling with MiXCR) and kept in-frame beta chains. Identical CDR3 proteins give one entry, which carries the most common genes and DNA. The V and J calls reflect TCRdb's pipeline rather than the authors' work. For this sample the table gives about 380,000 distinct CDR3 sequences, of which 15% were detected only once. In total, the top ten clones hold 5.5% to 7% of the sample.

The junction shows trimming of 2 bases on V and 4 bases on J, plus 12 bases between the germline ends. The CDR3 goes from the cysteine to the phenylalanine over 15 residues. Just CDR3 DNA is preserved here, 45 bases in frame from base 1. CDR1 and CDR2, per the germline V gene (reference sequence), are GTSNPN and SVGIG. The chain employs TRBV30 and TRBJ2-6; a weak D assignment points to TRBD1 (6 bases agree). The sequence was obtained from a woman between 18 and 29 years old with stable Graves' hyperthyroidism. Donor details come from another sample of the same person, matched by shared clones. What was sequenced was peripheral blood. The nucleotide sequence reads as follows: TGTGCCTGGAGTTTCACAGGGATGGGGGCCAACGTCCTGACTTTC. The encoded protein is CAWSFTGMGANVLTF.